This T cell receptor (beta chain) was captured by sequencing in a study of blood T cell repertoires in COVID-19. Overall study: The origin of the acute and convalescent COVID-19 samples was the United States, Italy and Spain. In each case, the material was cDNA or gDNA derived from T cells, B-cell-depleted T cells, or PBMCs.

Original analysis: Reference gene primer amplification gave estimated nucleated cell counts. This table comes from immunoSEQ multiplex PCR, and its TCRdb copy is limited to in-frame clones, with some not included. The V and J calls and clone size come from that table; D and trimming were worked out from the DNA. The profile covers hundreds of thousands of clones, with 70% to 90% appearing a single time and approximately 5% taken by the ten largest. This clone was found once. The germline V gene encodes CDR1 MNHNY and CDR2 SVGAGI (reference sequence). CDR3 length: 15 amino acids. The V gene end was trimmed by 2 bases and the J gene end by 0 bases; junction bases not matched to a gene: 0.

The rearrangement joins TRBV6-6 to TRBJ2-2; 7 nucleotides match TRBD1. This TCR came from a man in his fifties or sixties with COVID-19, enrolled during active disease. Sequences were obtained from peripheral blood. The CDR3 DNA is TGTGCCAGCAGTTACCAGGGGGCGAACACCGGGGAGCTGTTTTTT. Its protein product is CASSYQGANTGELFF.